The 3 T cell receptor beta chains below were found in one sample sequenced in a study of T cells in Graves' hyperthyroidism and ophthalmopathy. Researchers amplified the TCR beta CDR3 regions from RNA transcripts. The HTBI set primed first-round TCR CDR3 RT-PCR. One entry per CDR3 protein, called by TCRdb with MiXCR from the multiplex PCR reads. The sample carries some 700,000 distinct CDR3 sequences, about 18% recorded once. The sample taken for sequencing was blood. These receptors originate from a man between 50 and 59 years old with Graves' hyperthyroidism.

This chain uses TRBV11-2 with TRBJ2-3; TRBD2 is a possible D gene (5 bases). Looked up from germline, CDR1 is SGHAT and CDR2 is FQNNGV. V was shortened by 4 bases and J by 3 bases, with 29 bases between the two germline ends. The CDR3 runs 20 residues. CDR3: CASSSLRYFDPSEDTDTQYF. The CDR3 region has the DNA TGTGCCAGCAGCTCGCTTAGATACTTCGACCCTTCGGAGGATACAGATACGCAGTATTTT.

This clonotype has ten or more counts. The rearrangement joins TRBV2 to TRBJ2-5; maybe TRBD1 (5 bases). Germline V gene sequence: CDR1 SNHLY, CDR2 FYNNEI. The CDR3 spans 15 residues. Trimming took 7 bases from V and 5 from J, leaving 20 bases between them. The CDR3 spells CASNRRAQGGETQYF. CDR3 DNA: TGTGCCAGCAATCGACGGGCCCAGGGCGGTGAGACCCAGTACTTC.

This clonotype has at least ten counts. This chain joins TRBV27 and TRBJ1-1; 8 positions match TRBD1. CDR3 size: 15 residues. Germline V gene data show CDR1 as MNHEY and CDR2 as SMNVEV (reference sequence). With V trimmed by 5 bases and J by 3 bases, 8 bases remained unmatched. The CDR3 nucleotides are TGTGCCAGCAGTGGTCCCCGGACAGGGTACACTGAAGCTTTCTTT. It encodes CASSGPRTGYTEAFF.